This T cell receptor (beta chain) was captured in a study of blood T cell repertoires in COVID-19. In the authors' workflow: For nucleated cells, counts were estimated from reference gene primer amplification. The data were produced by immunoSEQ multiplex PCR, yet TCRdb's version contains in-frame clones alone and is incomplete. V, J and clone size were drawn from that table, and D and trimming were deduced from the DNA. The sample records around 60,000 clones, roughly 86% being singletons. The CDR3 consists of 14 residues. V lost 3 bases to trimming and J lost 4 bases; unmatched junction nucleotides: 2. Germline loops: CDR1 SQVTM, CDR2 ANQGSEA. Concerning this clone itself: Additional DNA sequences in this sample encode the identical CDR3.

The chain carries TRBV29-1 and TRBJ1-4; 10 bases match TRBD1. The sample was peripheral blood. This clonotype was sampled from a man aged 45-60 years with active COVID-19. The CDR3 protein is CSVEGDRGNEKLFF. DNA for the CDR3: TGCAGCGTTGAGGGGGACAGGGGTAATGAAAAACTGTTTTTT.